These T cell receptor beta chains were read from a single sample in a study of long-term antiretroviral therapy in people with HIV. TCRdb keeps only in-frame clones here, not all; method: immunoSEQ multiplex PCR. The sample includes about 29,000 clones, approximately 81% of them seen just once. This specimen was unsorted PBMCs, taken 3 years after starting antiretroviral therapy. The receptors were sampled from a man aged 40-55 years with HIV. Each CDR3 is given with its conserved first and last residue. Each record gives: V gene, D gene, J gene, clone size, CDR3 protein, CDR3 DNA. D genes are given only for firm matches. Clone size is stated in some rows and not others, as once, few, many or a class when expanded.

TRBV10-3	TRBD1	TRBJ2-1	-	CAIGTRTGGYNEQFF	TGTGCCATCGGCACCAGGACAGGGGGATACAATGAGCAGTTCTTC
TRBV7-9	-	TRBJ1-5	-	CASSSSAQPQHF	TGTGCCAGCAGCTCCTCTGCCCAGCCCCAGCATTTT
TRBV19	TRBD2	TRBJ2-5	-	CASSSPGLAGYKETQYF	TGTGCCAGTAGTTCCCCCGGACTAGCGGGGTACAAAGAGACCCAGTACTTC
TRBV19	-	TRBJ2-7	few	CASSMGTLPSEQYF	TGTGCCAGTAGTATGGGGACTCTTCCCTCCGAGCAGTACTTC
TRBV29-1	-	TRBJ2-1	-	CSVTQYKGQFF	TGCAGCGTTACACAATACAAGGGGCAGTTCTTC
TRBV6-1	-	TRBJ1-3	once	CASMNPGSSGNTIYF	TGTGCCAGCATGAATCCCGGCAGCTCTGGAAACACCATATATTTT
TRBV7-8	TRBD1	TRBJ2-7	-	CASSVYGTGPYEQYF	TGTGCCAGCAGCGTATACGGGACAGGGCCGTACGAGCAGTACTTC
TRBV15	-	TRBJ1-5	-	CATSRDKYQPQHF	TGTGCCACCAGCAGAGATAAGTATCAGCCCCAGCATTTT
TRBV7-9	TRBD2	TRBJ2-7	-	CASSGGASGIHGQYF	TGTGCCAGCAGTGGAGGGGCTAGCGGGATCCACGGGCAGTACTTC
TRBV4-3	TRBD1	TRBJ2-7	few	CASSQSTGGGYEQYF	TGCGCCAGCAGCCAATCAACAGGGGGTGGGTACGAGCAGTACTTC
TRBV6-1	-	TRBJ2-2	-	CASSGPRGRYTGELFF	TGTGCCAGCAGTGGGCCACGGGGGCGTTACACCGGGGAGCTGTTTTTT
TRBV19	-	TRBJ1-1	-	CASSDGTEAFF	TGTGCCAGTAGTGACGGCACTGAAGCTTTCTTT
TRBV6-6	-	TRBJ1-4	once	CASSPTGHNEKLFF	TGTGCCAGCAGCCCGACAGGCCATAATGAAAAACTGTTTTTT
TRBV13	TRBD1	TRBJ2-7	-	CASSGTGYEQYF	TGTGCCAGCAGCGGGACAGGCTACGAGCAGTACTTC
TRBV5-6	-	TRBJ2-1	-	CASSSYLTHEQFF	TGTGCCAGCAGCTCTTACCTGACCCATGAGCAGTTCTTC
TRBV7-8	TRBD1	TRBJ1-1	-	CASSFSRGTEAFF	TGTGCCAGCAGCTTTTCCAGGGGGACTGAAGCTTTCTTT
TRBV29-1	-	TRBJ1-5	few	CSARGGRINQPQHF	TGCAGCGCCCGCGGAGGCAGAATCAATCAGCCCCAGCATTTT
TRBV28	-	TRBJ1-2	-	CASSFEGANYGYTF	TGTGCCAGCAGTTTTGAGGGCGCGAACTATGGCTACACCTTC
TRBV25-1	-	TRBJ1-3	-	CATRTGPGNTIYF	TGTGCCACGCGGACCGGGCCTGGAAACACCATATATTTT
TRBV6-1	-	TRBJ2-5	-	CASRRDPETQYF	TGTGCCAGCAGACGGGACCCAGAGACCCAGTACTTC
TRBV5-4	-	TRBJ2-2	few	CASSLGGGSGTGELFF	TGTGCCAGCAGCTTGGGAGGTGGGAGTGGCACCGGGGAGCTGTTTTTT
TRBV10-1	-	TRBJ2-7	-	CASSATGRHEQYF	TGCGCCAGCAGTGCTACAGGGCGCCACGAGCAGTACTTC
TRBV5-1	TRBD2	TRBJ2-2	-	CASSSALAGGPVAGELFF	TGCGCCAGCAGCTCAGCCCTAGCGGGGGGACCGGTGGCCGGGGAGCTGTTTTTT
TRBV11-2	-	TRBJ2-7	-	CASSQEMTAATYEQYF	TGCGCCAGCAGCCAAGAAATGACAGCAGCAACCTACGAGCAGTACTTC